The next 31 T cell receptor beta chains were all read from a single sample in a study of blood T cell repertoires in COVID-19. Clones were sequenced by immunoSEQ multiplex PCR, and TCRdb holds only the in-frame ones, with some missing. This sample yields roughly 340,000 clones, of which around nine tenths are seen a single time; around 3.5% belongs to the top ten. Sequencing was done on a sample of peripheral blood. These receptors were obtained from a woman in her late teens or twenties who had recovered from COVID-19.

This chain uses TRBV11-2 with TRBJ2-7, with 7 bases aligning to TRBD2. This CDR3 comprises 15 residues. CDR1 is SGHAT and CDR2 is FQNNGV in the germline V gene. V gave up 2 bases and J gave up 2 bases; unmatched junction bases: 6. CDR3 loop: CASSLFLGLAYEQYV. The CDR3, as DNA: TGTGCCAGCAGCTTATTCCTCGGACTAGCCTACGAGCAGTACGTC.

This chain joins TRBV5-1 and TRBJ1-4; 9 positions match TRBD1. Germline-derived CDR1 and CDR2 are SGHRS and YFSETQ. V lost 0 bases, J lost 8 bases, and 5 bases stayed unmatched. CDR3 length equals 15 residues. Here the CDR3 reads CASSLAGQGEEKLFF. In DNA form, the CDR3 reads TGCGCCAGCAGCTTGGCGGGACAGGGAGAAGAAAAACTGTTTTTT.

CDR3 DNA: TGTGCCAGCAGGGGAAGCGGGAGAGGCACCGGGGAGCTGTTTTTT. It is translated as CASRGSGRGTGELFF. This rearrangement joins TRBV25-1 to TRBJ2-2; TRBD2 aligns across 8 bases. J lost 4 bases, V lost 6 bases, and 7 bases had no gene match. The CDR3 is 15 amino acids. Looked up from germline, CDR1 is MGHDK and CDR2 is SYGVNS.

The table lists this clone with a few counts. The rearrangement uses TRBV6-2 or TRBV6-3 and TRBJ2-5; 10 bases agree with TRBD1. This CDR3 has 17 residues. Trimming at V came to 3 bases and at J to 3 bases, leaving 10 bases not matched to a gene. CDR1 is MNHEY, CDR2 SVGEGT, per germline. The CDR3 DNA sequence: TGTGCCAGCAGTTATCAGACAGGGGGCTGGCGCGAAGAGACCCAGTACTTC. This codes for CASSYQTGGWREETQYF.

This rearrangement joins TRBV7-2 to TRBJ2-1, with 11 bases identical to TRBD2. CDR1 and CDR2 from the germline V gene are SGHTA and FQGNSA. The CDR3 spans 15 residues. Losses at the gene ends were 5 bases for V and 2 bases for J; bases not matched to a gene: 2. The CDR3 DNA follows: TGTGCCAGCAGCACTAGCGGGAGTCCCTACAATGAGCAGTTCTTC. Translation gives CASSTSGSPYNEQFF.

The CDR3 is CAWSSLGGEQPQHF. The CDR3 DNA is TGTGCCTGGAGTTCGTTAGGGGGTGAACAGCCCCAGCATTTT. The gene calls are TRBV30 and TRBJ1-5; D is possibly TRBD1 (6 bases). The V and J ends lost 2 bases and 7 bases respectively, with 15 bases between them. Germline CDR1 reads GTSNPN; CDR2 reads SVGIG (reference sequence). The CDR3 consists of 14 residues.

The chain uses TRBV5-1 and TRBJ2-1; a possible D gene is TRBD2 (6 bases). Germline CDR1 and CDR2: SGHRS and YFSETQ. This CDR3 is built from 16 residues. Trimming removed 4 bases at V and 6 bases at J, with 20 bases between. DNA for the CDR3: TGCGCCAGCAGCCCGGCTTGGCGGGATTCAAGCAATGAGCAGTTCTTC. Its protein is CASSPAWRDSSNEQFF.

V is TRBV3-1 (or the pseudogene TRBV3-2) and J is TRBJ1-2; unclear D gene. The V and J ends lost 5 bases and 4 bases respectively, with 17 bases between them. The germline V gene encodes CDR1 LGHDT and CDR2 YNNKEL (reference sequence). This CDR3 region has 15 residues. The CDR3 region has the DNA TGTGCCAGCAGCAAGGAGAGCTTGTCGGGCTATGGCTACACCTTC. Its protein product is CASSKESLSGYGYTF.

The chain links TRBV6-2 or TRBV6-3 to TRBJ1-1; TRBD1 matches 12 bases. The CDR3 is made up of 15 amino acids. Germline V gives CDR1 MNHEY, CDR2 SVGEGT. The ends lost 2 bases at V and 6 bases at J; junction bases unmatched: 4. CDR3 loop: CASSYPGQGASEAFF. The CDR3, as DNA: TGTGCCAGCAGTTACCCGGGACAGGGGGCTTCTGAAGCTTTCTTT.

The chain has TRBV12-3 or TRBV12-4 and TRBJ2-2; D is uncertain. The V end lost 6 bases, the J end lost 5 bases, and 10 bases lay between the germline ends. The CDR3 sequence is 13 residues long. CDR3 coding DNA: TGTGCCAGCAGCCCCTATATTACCGGGGAGCTGTTTTTT. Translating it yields CASSPYITGELFF.

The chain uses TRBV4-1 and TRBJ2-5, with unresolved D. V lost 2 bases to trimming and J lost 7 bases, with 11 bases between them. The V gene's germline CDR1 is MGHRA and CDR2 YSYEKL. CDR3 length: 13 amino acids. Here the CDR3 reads CASSQSPVATQYF. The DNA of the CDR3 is TGCGCCAGCAGCCAATCGCCAGTAGCGACCCAGTACTTC.

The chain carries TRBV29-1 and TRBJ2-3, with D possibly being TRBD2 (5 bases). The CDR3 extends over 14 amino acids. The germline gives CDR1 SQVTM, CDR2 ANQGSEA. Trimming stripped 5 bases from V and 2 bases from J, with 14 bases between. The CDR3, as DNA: TGCAGCGTTTCAGAACGGGAAGCCACAGATACGCAGTATTTT. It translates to CSVSEREATDTQYF.

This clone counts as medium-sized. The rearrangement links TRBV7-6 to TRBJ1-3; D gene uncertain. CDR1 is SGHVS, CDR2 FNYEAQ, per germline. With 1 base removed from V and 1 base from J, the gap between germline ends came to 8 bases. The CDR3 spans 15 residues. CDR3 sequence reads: CASSLEGRSGNTIYF. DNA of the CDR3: TGTGCCAGCAGCTTAGAAGGCAGGTCTGGAAACACCATATATTTT.

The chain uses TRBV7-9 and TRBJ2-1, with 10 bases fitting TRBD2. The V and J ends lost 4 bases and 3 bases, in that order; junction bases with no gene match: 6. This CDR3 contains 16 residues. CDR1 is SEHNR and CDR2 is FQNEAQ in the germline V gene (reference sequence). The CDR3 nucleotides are TGTGCCAGCAGCTCCCTAGCGGGAGCCGGCTACAATGAGCAGTTCTTC. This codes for CASSSLAGAGYNEQFF.

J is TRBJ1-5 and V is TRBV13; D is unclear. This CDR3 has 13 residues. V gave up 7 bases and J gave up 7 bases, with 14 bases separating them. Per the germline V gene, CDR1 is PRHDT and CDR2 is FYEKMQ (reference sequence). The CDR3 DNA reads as TGTGCCAGCACCGAGGGAGGGAGGCAGCCCCAGCATTTT. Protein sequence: CASTEGGRQPQHF.

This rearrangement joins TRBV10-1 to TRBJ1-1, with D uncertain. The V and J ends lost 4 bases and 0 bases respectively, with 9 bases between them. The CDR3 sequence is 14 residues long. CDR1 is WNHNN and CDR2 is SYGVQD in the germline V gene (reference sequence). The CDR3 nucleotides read TGCGCCAGCAGTGTGGGCAGATTGAACACTGAAGCTTTCTTT. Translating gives CASSVGRLNTEAFF.

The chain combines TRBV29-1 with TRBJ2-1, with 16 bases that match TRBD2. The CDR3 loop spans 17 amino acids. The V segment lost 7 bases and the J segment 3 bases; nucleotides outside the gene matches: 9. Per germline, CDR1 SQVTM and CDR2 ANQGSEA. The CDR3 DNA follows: TGCAGCGCTAAACCGGGACTAGCGGGAGGGCACTACAATGAGCAGTTCTTC. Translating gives CSAKPGLAGGHYNEQFF.

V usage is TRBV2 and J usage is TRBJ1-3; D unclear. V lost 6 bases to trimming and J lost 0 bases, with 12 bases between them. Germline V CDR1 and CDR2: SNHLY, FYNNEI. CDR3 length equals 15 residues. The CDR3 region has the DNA TGTGCCAGCAGGCGGGTGCGGAGCTCTGGAAACACCATATATTTT. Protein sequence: CASRRVRSSGNTIYF.

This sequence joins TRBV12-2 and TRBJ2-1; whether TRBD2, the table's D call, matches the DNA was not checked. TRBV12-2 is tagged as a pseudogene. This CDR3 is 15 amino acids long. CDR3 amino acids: CASRLGYSGKSEQFF. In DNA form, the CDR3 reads TGTGCAAGTCGCTTAGGGTACTCCGGTAAGAGTGAGCAGTTCTTC.

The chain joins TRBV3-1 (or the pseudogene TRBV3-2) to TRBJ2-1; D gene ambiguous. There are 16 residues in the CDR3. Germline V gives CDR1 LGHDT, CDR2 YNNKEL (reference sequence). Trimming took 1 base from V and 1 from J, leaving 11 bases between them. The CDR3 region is CASSQASPGSYNEQFF. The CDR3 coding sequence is TGTGCCAGCAGCCAAGCCTCCCCGGGTTCCTACAATGAGCAGTTCTTC.

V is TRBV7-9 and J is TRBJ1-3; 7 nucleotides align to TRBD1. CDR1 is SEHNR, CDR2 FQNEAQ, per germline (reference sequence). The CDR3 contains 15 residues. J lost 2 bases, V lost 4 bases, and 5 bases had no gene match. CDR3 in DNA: TGTGCCAGCAGCTCAAGCCAGGGGGCTGGAAACACCATATATTTT. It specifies CASSSSQGAGNTIYF.

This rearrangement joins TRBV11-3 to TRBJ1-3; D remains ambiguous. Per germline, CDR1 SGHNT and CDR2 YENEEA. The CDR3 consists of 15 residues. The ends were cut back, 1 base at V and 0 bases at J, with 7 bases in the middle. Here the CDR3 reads CASSLALRSGNTIYF. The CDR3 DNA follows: TGTGCCAGCAGCTTAGCACTCCGCTCTGGAAACACCATATATTTT.

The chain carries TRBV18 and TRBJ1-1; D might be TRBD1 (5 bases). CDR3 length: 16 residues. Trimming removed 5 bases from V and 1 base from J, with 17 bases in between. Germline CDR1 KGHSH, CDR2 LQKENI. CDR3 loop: CASSSTYQGSNTEAFF. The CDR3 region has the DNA TGTGCCAGCTCATCCACCTACCAGGGTTCGAACACTGAAGCTTTCTTT.

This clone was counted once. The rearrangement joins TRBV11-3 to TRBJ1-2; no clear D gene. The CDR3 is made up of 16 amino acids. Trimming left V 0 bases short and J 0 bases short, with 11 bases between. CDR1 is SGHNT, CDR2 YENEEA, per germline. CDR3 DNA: TGTGCCAGCAGCTTAGACCCGACTATACCTAACTATGGCTACACCTTC. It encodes CASSLDPTIPNYGYTF. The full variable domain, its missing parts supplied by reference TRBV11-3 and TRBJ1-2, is EAGVVQSPRYKIIEKKQPVAFWCNPISGHNTLYWYLQNLGQGPELLIRYENEEAVDDSQLPKDRFSAERLKGVDSTLKIQPAELGDSAVYLCASSLDPTIPNYGYTFGSGTRLTVV.

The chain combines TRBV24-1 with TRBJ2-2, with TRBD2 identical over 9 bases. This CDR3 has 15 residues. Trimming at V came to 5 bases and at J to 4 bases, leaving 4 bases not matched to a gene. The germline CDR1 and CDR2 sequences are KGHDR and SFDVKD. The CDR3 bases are TGTGCCACCAGTGGACGCGGGGGGGGCACCGGGGAGCTGTTTTTT. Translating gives CATSGRGGGTGELFF.

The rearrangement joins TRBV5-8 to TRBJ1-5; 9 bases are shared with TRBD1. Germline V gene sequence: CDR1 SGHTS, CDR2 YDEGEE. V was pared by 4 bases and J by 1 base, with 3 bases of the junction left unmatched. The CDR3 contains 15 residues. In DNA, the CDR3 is TGTGCCAGCAGCGAGGGACAGGGAAGCAATCAGCCCCAGCATTTT. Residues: CASSEGQGSNQPQHF.

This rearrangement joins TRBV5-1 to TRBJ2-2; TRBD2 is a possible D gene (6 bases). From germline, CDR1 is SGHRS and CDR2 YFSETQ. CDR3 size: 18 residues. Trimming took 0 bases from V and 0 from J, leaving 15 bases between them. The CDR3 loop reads CASSLAESRGTNTGELFF. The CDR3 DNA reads TGCGCCAGCAGCTTGGCCGAGTCGCGCGGGACGAACACCGGGGAGCTGTTTTTT.

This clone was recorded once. DNA for the CDR3: TGTGCCAGCAGTTTAGGGGGGACTCCCCCACATACGCAGTATTTT. It is translated as CASSLGGTPPHTQYF. The chain recombines TRBV27 with TRBJ2-3, with a possible D match to TRBD2 (6 bases). V was cut by 2 bases and J by 7 bases, with 16 bases left in between. Germline V gene sequence: CDR1 MNHEY, CDR2 SMNVEV (reference sequence). This CDR3 contains 15 residues.

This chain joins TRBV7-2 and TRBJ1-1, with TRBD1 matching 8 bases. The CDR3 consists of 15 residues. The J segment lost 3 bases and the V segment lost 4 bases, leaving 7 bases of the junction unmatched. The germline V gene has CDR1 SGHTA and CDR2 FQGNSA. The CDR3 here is CASSSHQGADTEAFF. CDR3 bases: TGTGCCAGCAGCTCGCACCAGGGGGCGGACACTGAAGCTTTCTTT.

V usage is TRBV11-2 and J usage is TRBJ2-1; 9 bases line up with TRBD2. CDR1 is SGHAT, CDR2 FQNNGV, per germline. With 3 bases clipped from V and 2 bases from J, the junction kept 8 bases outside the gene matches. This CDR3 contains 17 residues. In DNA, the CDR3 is TGTGCCAGCAGCTTTCAACTAGCGGGCCTTCCCTACAATGAGCAGTTCTTC. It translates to CASSFQLAGLPYNEQFF.

DNA for the CDR3: TGTGCCAGCAGCTTAGGACCGGGACAGGTTTCTGAAAAACTGTTTTTT. Residues: CASSLGPGQVSEKLFF. The genes are TRBV7-2 and TRBJ1-4; 8 bases match TRBD1. The germline gives CDR1 SGHTA, CDR2 FQGNSA. V trimming: 1 base; J trimming: 7 bases; junction bases outside the gene matches: 8. The CDR3 covers 16 residues.